The rows below give T cell receptor beta chains drawn from one sample of a study of blood T cell repertoires in COVID-19. Sequencing was performed with immunoSEQ multiplex PCR; in TCRdb, only in-frame clones are kept and a portion is missing. The table includes tens of thousands of clones, 75% to 85% detected once. Sequences were obtained from peripheral blood. These receptors were collected from a woman aged 70-85 years with acute or convalescent COVID-19. CDR3s include the opening cysteine and the closing phenylalanine or tryptophan. A D gene is named only where the DNA matches it firmly. The size field is filled for only some rows; it gives once, few, many or a size class.

clone size: -; J gene: TRBJ2-7; V gene: TRBV12-5; D gene: TRBD2; CDR3 protein: CASGLVGGGGAYEQYF; CDR3 DNA: TGTGCTAGTGGTTTGGTGGGTGGCGGGGGTGCCTACGAGCAGTACTTC
clone size: -; J gene: TRBJ2-1; V gene: TRBV5-1; D gene: -; CDR3 protein: CASSFVQDHNEQFF; CDR3 DNA: TGCGCCAGCAGCTTCGTGCAGGATCACAATGAGCAGTTCTTC
clone size: -; J gene: TRBJ1-6; V gene: TRBV7-8; D gene: -; CDR3 protein: CASSLIIGESSYNSPLHF; CDR3 DNA: TGTGCCAGCAGCTTAATTATTGGGGAGAGCTCCTATAATTCACCCCTCCACTTT
clone size: once; J gene: TRBJ1-3; V gene: TRBV5-1; D gene: TRBD1; CDR3 protein: CASSPTGGTGNTIYF; CDR3 DNA: TGCGCCAGCAGCCCCACAGGGGGCACTGGAAACACCATATATTTT
clone size: -; J gene: TRBJ1-6; V gene: TRBV19; D gene: -; CDR3 protein: CASSISRENNSPLHF; CDR3 DNA: TGTGCCAGTAGTATAAGTAGGGAGAATAATTCACCCCTCCACTTT
clone size: few; J gene: TRBJ1-1; V gene: TRBV7-9; D gene: TRBD1; CDR3 protein: CASSLTGSGINTEAFF; CDR3 DNA: TGTGCCAGCAGCTTGACAGGGTCCGGCATAAACACTGAAGCTTTCTTT
clone size: -; J gene: TRBJ1-4; V gene: TRBV5-1; D gene: -; CDR3 protein: CASSPRGVTNEKLFF; CDR3 DNA: TGCGCCAGCAGCCCCCGGGGGGTTACTAATGAAAAACTGTTTTTT
clone size: -; J gene: TRBJ1-1; V gene: TRBV5-1; D gene: -; CDR3 protein: CASSFNAGVMNTEAFF; CDR3 DNA: TGCGCCAGCAGCTTCAATGCAGGGGTCATGAACACTGAAGCTTTCTTT
clone size: -; J gene: TRBJ1-5; V gene: TRBV19; D gene: -; CDR3 protein: CASSTQGFNQPQHF; CDR3 DNA: TGTGCCAGTAGTACCCAGGGTTTTAATCAGCCCCAGCATTTT
clone size: -; J gene: TRBJ1-2; V gene: TRBV4-2; D gene: TRBD1; CDR3 protein: CASSQDLDRVYGYTF; CDR3 DNA: TGTGCCAGCAGCCAAGATTTGGACAGGGTCTATGGCTACACCTTC
clone size: -; J gene: TRBJ2-7; V gene: TRBV6-1; D gene: -; CDR3 protein: CASSEPTTGSPSYEQYF; CDR3 DNA: TGTGCCAGCAGTGAACCCACCACAGGGAGTCCCTCCTACGAGCAGTACTTC
clone size: -; J gene: TRBJ1-6; V gene: TRBV27; D gene: -; CDR3 protein: CASSPTDRHNSPLHF; CDR3 DNA: TGTGCCAGCAGCCCCACCGACAGACATAATTCACCCCTCCACTTT
clone size: few; J gene: TRBJ1-2; V gene: TRBV29-1; D gene: TRBD1; CDR3 protein: CSVRQGVTYGYTF; CDR3 DNA: TGCAGCGTCCGACAGGGGGTAACCTATGGCTACACCTTC
clone size: -; J gene: TRBJ1-2; V gene: TRBV5-1; D gene: TRBD1; CDR3 protein: CASSLEGTGSRGYTF; CDR3 DNA: TGCGCCAGCAGCTTGGAAGGGACAGGGTCTAGGGGCTACACCTTC
clone size: -; J gene: TRBJ1-1; V gene: TRBV5-1; D gene: -; CDR3 protein: CASSLLTGNTEAFF; CDR3 DNA: TGCGCCAGCAGCCTATTGACGGGGAACACTGAAGCTTTCTTT
clone size: -; J gene: TRBJ1-4; V gene: TRBV5-4; D gene: TRBD1; CDR3 protein: CASSLDRDEKLFF; CDR3 DNA: TGTGCCAGCAGCCTTGACAGGGACGAAAAACTGTTTTTT
clone size: -; J gene: TRBJ2-3; V gene: TRBV6-2/TRBV6-3; D gene: -; CDR3 protein: CASSYSRRSGLTDTQYF; CDR3 DNA: TGTGCCAGCAGTTACTCGAGGCGTAGCGGTCTCACAGATACGCAGTATTTT
clone size: -; J gene: TRBJ1-2; V gene: TRBV3-1/TRBV3-2; D gene: TRBD1; CDR3 protein: CASRRKPGQGGGYTF; CDR3 DNA: TGTGCCAGCAGACGTAAACCGGGACAGGGTGGTGGCTACACCTTC
clone size: -; J gene: TRBJ2-7; V gene: TRBV7-9; D gene: TRBD2; CDR3 protein: CASSVSWTSSYEQYF; CDR3 DNA: TGTGCCAGCAGTGTTTCCTGGACTAGCTCCTACGAGCAGTACTTC
clone size: many; J gene: TRBJ2-7; V gene: TRBV11-3; D gene: -; CDR3 protein: CASSSTGSYEQYF; CDR3 DNA: TGTGCCAGCAGCTCGACAGGTTCCTACGAGCAGTACTTC
clone size: -; J gene: TRBJ2-3; V gene: TRBV7-6; D gene: TRBD2; CDR3 protein: CASSMGRTSGNTQYF; CDR3 DNA: TGTGCCAGCAGCATGGGAAGGACTAGCGGGAATACGCAGTATTTT
clone size: -; J gene: TRBJ1-6; V gene: TRBV11-1; D gene: TRBD1; CDR3 protein: CASSDRARASSPLHF; CDR3 DNA: TGTGCCAGCAGCGACAGGGCCCGCGCGTCCTCACCCCTCCACTTT
clone size: -; J gene: TRBJ1-6; V gene: TRBV9; D gene: -; CDR3 protein: CASSGAGGTYNSPLHF; CDR3 DNA: TGTGCCAGCAGCGGGGCGGGAGGTACCTATAATTCACCCCTCCACTTT
clone size: few; J gene: TRBJ2-7; V gene: TRBV9; D gene: -; CDR3 protein: CASSGSGNEQYF; CDR3 DNA: TGTGCCAGCAGCGGGTCGGGAAACGAGCAGTACTTC
clone size: -; J gene: TRBJ2-1; V gene: TRBV19; D gene: -; CDR3 protein: CASSPYTRSSYNEQFF; CDR3 DNA: TGTGCCAGTAGTCCCTATACGAGGAGCTCCTACAATGAGCAGTTCTTC
clone size: -; J gene: TRBJ1-3; V gene: TRBV10-3; D gene: TRBD1; CDR3 protein: CAIRGESGQPGNTIYF; CDR3 DNA: TGTGCCATCAGGGGAGAATCGGGACAGCCTGGAAACACCATATATTTT
clone size: -; J gene: TRBJ2-3; V gene: TRBV13; D gene: TRBD2; CDR3 protein: CASSPTGTSGGTDTQYF; CDR3 DNA: TGTGCCAGCAGCCCCACCGGGACTAGCGGGGGCACAGATACGCAGTATTTT
clone size: -; J gene: TRBJ2-1; V gene: TRBV7-9; D gene: TRBD2; CDR3 protein: CASSLAGLGTNEQFF; CDR3 DNA: TGTGCCAGCAGCTTAGCGGGACTAGGGACCAATGAGCAGTTCTTC
clone size: -; J gene: TRBJ2-4; V gene: TRBV27; D gene: -; CDR3 protein: CASSLGWRQMGKNIQYF; CDR3 DNA: TGTGCCAGCAGTTTAGGCTGGCGGCAGATGGGCAAAAACATTCAGTACTTC
clone size: -; J gene: TRBJ2-5; V gene: TRBV14; D gene: TRBD2; CDR3 protein: CASSRELAGQETQYF; CDR3 DNA: TGTGCCAGCAGCCGTGAACTAGCGGGGCAAGAGACCCAGTACTTC
clone size: -; J gene: TRBJ1-4; V gene: TRBV5-6; D gene: -; CDR3 protein: CASSLRPNEKLFF; CDR3 DNA: TGTGCCAGCAGCTTGCGTCCTAATGAAAAACTGTTTTTT
clone size: -; J gene: TRBJ2-1; V gene: TRBV11-3; D gene: TRBD2; CDR3 protein: CASSFFTGGDNEQFF; CDR3 DNA: TGTGCCAGCAGCTTCTTCACCGGGGGGGACAATGAGCAGTTCTTC
clone size: once; J gene: TRBJ2-3; V gene: TRBV4-3; D gene: TRBD2; CDR3 protein: CASSLDHGTSRQYF; CDR3 DNA: TGCGCCAGCAGCCTAGATCACGGGACTAGTCGGCAGTATTTT
clone size: -; J gene: TRBJ2-7; V gene: TRBV11-2; D gene: TRBD1; CDR3 protein: CASSLGQGGEQYF; CDR3 DNA: TGTGCCAGCAGCCTAGGACAGGGAGGCGAGCAGTACTTC
clone size: -; J gene: TRBJ2-1; V gene: TRBV3-1/TRBV3-2; D gene: -; CDR3 protein: CASSPTQGGFYNEQFF; CDR3 DNA: TGTGCCAGCAGCCCCACCCAGGGGGGCTTCTACAATGAGCAGTTCTTC
clone size: few; J gene: TRBJ1-4; V gene: TRBV19; D gene: TRBD1; CDR3 protein: CASSITPGTEEKLFF; CDR3 DNA: TGTGCCAGTAGTATTACCCCCGGGACAGAAGAAAAACTGTTTTTT
clone size: -; J gene: TRBJ1-5; V gene: TRBV12-3/TRBV12-4; D gene: -; CDR3 protein: CASSLRENQPQHF; CDR3 DNA: TGTGCCAGCAGCCTCAGGGAAAATCAGCCCCAGCATTTT
clone size: -; J gene: TRBJ2-5; V gene: TRBV11-3; D gene: TRBD2; CDR3 protein: CASSFSGRVGRGETQYF; CDR3 DNA: TGTGCCAGCAGCTTTTCCGGCCGGGTGGGGAGGGGAGAGACCCAGTACTTC
clone size: -; J gene: TRBJ2-2; V gene: TRBV4-3; D gene: TRBD2; CDR3 protein: CASSHLSSGGGTGELFF; CDR3 DNA: TGCGCCAGCAGCCACCTCTCAAGCGGGGGGGGCACCGGGGAGCTGTTTTTT
clone size: -; J gene: TRBJ1-5; V gene: TRBV20-1; D gene: -; CDR3 protein: CSASKGQPQHF; CDR3 DNA: TGCAGTGCTAGTAAGGGGCAGCCCCAGCATTTT
clone size: -; J gene: TRBJ2-7; V gene: TRBV19; D gene: TRBD1; CDR3 protein: CASRPRDRAYEQYF; CDR3 DNA: TGTGCCAGTAGGCCCCGGGACAGGGCCTACGAGCAGTACTTC
clone size: once; J gene: TRBJ1-1; V gene: TRBV7-9; D gene: -; CDR3 protein: CASSVDRNTEAFF; CDR3 DNA: TGTGCCAGCAGCGTTGACAGGAACACTGAAGCTTTCTTT
clone size: once; J gene: TRBJ2-3; V gene: TRBV6-5; D gene: -; CDR3 protein: CASSTAGLDTQYF; CDR3 DNA: TGTGCCAGCAGTACGGCGGGGTTAGATACGCAGTATTTT
clone size: -; J gene: TRBJ2-1; V gene: TRBV27; D gene: -; CDR3 protein: CASSLRALGGEQFF; CDR3 DNA: TGTGCCAGCAGTTTACGGGCCTTGGGGGGTGAGCAGTTCTTC
clone size: -; J gene: TRBJ1-1; V gene: TRBV24-1; D gene: TRBD1; CDR3 protein: CATSDPGQGGRAFF; CDR3 DNA: TGTGCCACCAGTGATCCGGGACAGGGGGGAAGAGCTTTCTTT
clone size: -; J gene: TRBJ1-1; V gene: TRBV2; D gene: TRBD1; CDR3 protein: CASRGQGTEAFF; CDR3 DNA: TGTGCCAGCAGGGGACAGGGTACTGAAGCTTTCTTT
clone size: -; J gene: TRBJ2-5; V gene: TRBV9; D gene: -; CDR3 protein: CASSVGPAGKETQYF; CDR3 DNA: TGTGCCAGCAGCGTAGGCCCTGCAGGGAAAGAGACCCAGTACTTC
clone size: -; J gene: TRBJ1-1; V gene: TRBV5-1; D gene: -; CDR3 protein: CASSRRTANTEAFF; CDR3 DNA: TGCGCCAGCAGCCGTAGGACAGCGAACACTGAAGCTTTCTTT
clone size: -; J gene: TRBJ2-1; V gene: TRBV13; D gene: -; CDR3 protein: CASSFSYREQFF; CDR3 DNA: TGTGCCAGCAGCTTTTCTTACAGGGAGCAGTTCTTC
clone size: -; J gene: TRBJ1-4; V gene: TRBV7-8; D gene: TRBD1; CDR3 protein: CASSLGTGYLGEKLFF; CDR3 DNA: TGTGCCAGCAGCCTTGGGACAGGGTATTTAGGCGAAAAACTGTTTTTT
clone size: once; J gene: TRBJ1-4; V gene: TRBV4-2; D gene: -; CDR3 protein: CASSQDEGTRHEKLFF; CDR3 DNA: TGTGCCAGCAGCCAAGACGAAGGGACAAGGCATGAAAAACTGTTTTTT
clone size: -; J gene: TRBJ1-1; V gene: TRBV12-3/TRBV12-4; D gene: -; CDR3 protein: CASSWGVTEAFF; CDR3 DNA: TGTGCCAGCAGCTGGGGGGTTACTGAAGCTTTCTTT
clone size: -; J gene: TRBJ2-7; V gene: TRBV4-1; D gene: TRBD2; CDR3 protein: CASSFPSGTSGGSYEQYF; CDR3 DNA: TGCGCCAGCAGCTTTCCCTCCGGGACTAGCGGGGGTTCCTACGAGCAGTACTTC
clone size: -; J gene: TRBJ1-1; V gene: TRBV9; D gene: -; CDR3 protein: CASSAKQGFGTEAFF; CDR3 DNA: TGTGCCAGCAGCGCGAAACAGGGATTTGGCACTGAAGCTTTCTTT
clone size: -; J gene: TRBJ1-1; V gene: TRBV25-1; D gene: TRBD1; CDR3 protein: CASSGTGRGTEAFF; CDR3 DNA: TGTGCCAGCAGTGGGACAGGACGAGGCACTGAAGCTTTCTTT
clone size: -; J gene: TRBJ1-1; V gene: TRBV3-1/TRBV3-2; D gene: -; CDR3 protein: CASSQEGSLRTEAFF; CDR3 DNA: TGTGCCAGCAGCCAAGAGGGCAGCCTGCGCACTGAAGCTTTCTTT